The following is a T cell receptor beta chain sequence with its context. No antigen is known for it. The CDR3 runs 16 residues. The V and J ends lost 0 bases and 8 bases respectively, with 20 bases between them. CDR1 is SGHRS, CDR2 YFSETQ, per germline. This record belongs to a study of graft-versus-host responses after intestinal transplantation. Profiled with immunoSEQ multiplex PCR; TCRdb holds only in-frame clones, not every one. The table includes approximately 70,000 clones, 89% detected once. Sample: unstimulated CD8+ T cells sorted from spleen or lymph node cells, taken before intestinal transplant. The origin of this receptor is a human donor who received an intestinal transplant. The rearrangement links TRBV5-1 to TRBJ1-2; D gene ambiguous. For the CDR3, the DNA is TGCGCCAGCAGCTTGGTCGCAGGAGCGCGGGTAGAGGGCTACACCTTC. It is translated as CASSLVAGARVEGYTF.